Presented here are 5 T cell receptor beta chains from one specimen sequenced in a study of CD8+CD57+ T cells in acquired aplastic anemia. Genomic DNA acted as the template from which TCR beta VDJ combination and CDR3 sequence profiling were carried out. TCRdb ran MiXCR on the reads and lists one entry per CDR3 protein. The sample carries about 180,000 distinct CDR3 sequences, 40% to 50% recorded once. Selection for sequencing was limited to patients who had shown CD8+CD57+ cell expansion by flow cytometry. The specimen was sorted CD4+, CD8+, or CD8+CD57+ T cells (not recorded which) from PBMCs. These receptors were taken from a human donor with aplastic anemia.

This sequence joins TRBV7-9 and TRBJ2-5; TRBD1 matches 7 bases. The CDR3 extends over 13 amino acids. Germline V CDR1 and CDR2: SEHNR, FQNEAQ (reference sequence). V trimming: 5 bases; J trimming: 4 bases; junction bases outside the gene matches: 4. The CDR3 DNA is TGTGCCAGCAGCAAACAGGGGACAGAGACCCAGTACTTC. Translating it yields CASSKQGTETQYF.

This clonotype showed up many times. V and J are TRBV7-9 and TRBJ1-1, with D possibly matching TRBD1 (5 bases). The CDR3 is 16 residues long. With 6 bases removed from V and 0 bases from J, the gap between germline ends came to 17 bases. The V gene's germline CDR1 is SEHNR and CDR2 FQNEAQ (reference sequence). CDR3 coding DNA: TGTGCCAGCAGTTATAAACGGACACACATGAACACTGAAGCTTTCTTT. This gives the protein CASSYKRTHMNTEAFF. The variable domain in full, with the rest retrieved from reference TRBV7-9 and TRBJ1-1, is DTGVSQNPRHKITKRGQNVTFRCDPISEHNRLYWYRQTLGQGPEFLTYFQNEAQLEKSRLLSDRFSAERPKGSFSTLEIQRTEQGDSAMYLCASSYKRTHMNTEAFFGQGTRLTVV.

This clonotype turned up a few times. DNA for the CDR3: TGTGCCAGCAGTTACTACCAAGACCCTCACTATGGCTACACCTTC. Protein sequence: CASSYYQDPHYGYTF. This chain connects TRBV6-5 to TRBJ1-2, with no clear D. Germline loops: CDR1 MNHEY, CDR2 SVGAGI. This CDR3 has 15 residues. Trimming pared 1 base from V and 3 bases from J, leaving 12 bases between.

As to this clonotype: With a much larger clone just one base away, this may be a read error. The chain joins TRBV6-5 to TRBJ2-1, with D maybe TRBD2 (7 bases). Germline V lookup: CDR1 MNHEY, CDR2 SVGAGI. The CDR3 is made up of 13 amino acids. The CDR3 nucleotides read TGTGCCAGCAGTTACAGGGGGGGCAATGAGCGGTTCTTC. It codes for CASSYRGGNERFF.

Concerning this clonotype: A much more abundant neighbour one base away suggests this may be a read error. V is TRBV7-2 and J is TRBJ1-1, with D uncertain. The CDR3 sequence is 14 residues long. CDR1 and CDR2 (germline): SGHTA, FQGNSA. The DNA of the CDR3 is TGCGCCAGCAGCCTAACCGGGGAGGGCTCTGATGCTTTCTTT. Amino acids: CASSLTGEGSDAFF. Looking up the rest from reference TRBV7-2 and TRBJ1-1 gives the full variable domain: GAGVSQSPSNKVTEKGKDVELRCDPISGHTALYWYRQSLGQGLEFLIYFQGNSAPDKSGLPSDRFSAERTGGSVSTLTIQRTQQEDSAVYLCASSLTGEGSDAFFGQGTRLTVV.